A selection of T cell receptor beta chains follows, all from one sample in a study of T cell responses to AZD1222 COVID-19 vaccine. The protocol was immunoSEQ multiplex PCR, while the TCRdb copy is restricted to in-frame clones and leaves out a portion. The sample contains over 120,000 clones, roughly nine tenths of which appear only once. The sample here was peripheral blood, taken on day 0 of AZD1222 vaccination. The origin of the receptors is an adult in good health. The CDR3 runs from the conserved cysteine through the conserved F or W. D genes are given only for firm matches. Some rows mark clone size as missing; the rest say once, few, many or name a class of expanded clone.

CDR3aa: CASSTQGGTDTQYF
CDR3nt: TGTGCCAGCAGCACACAGGGGGGAACAGATACGCAGTATTTT
j_gene: TRBJ2-3
v_gene: TRBV7-2
d_gene: TRBD1
abundance: NA

CDR3aa: CASRPLGGYEQYF
CDR3nt: TGTGCAAGTCGCCCGTTGGGGGGATACGAGCAGTACTTC
j_gene: TRBJ2-7
v_gene: TRBV12-2
d_gene: NA
abundance: NA

CDR3aa: CAIRNGTGNNYGYTF
CDR3nt: TGTGCCATCAGAAACGGGACAGGGAATAACTATGGCTACACCTTC
j_gene: TRBJ1-2
v_gene: TRBV10-3
d_gene: TRBD1
abundance: NA

CDR3aa: CASSQESKRHGTPQPQHF
CDR3nt: TGTGCCAGCAGCCAAGAATCTAAACGTCACGGGACACCCCAGCCCCAGCATTTT
j_gene: TRBJ1-5
v_gene: TRBV3-1/TRBV3-2
d_gene: NA
abundance: few

CDR3aa: CASSPGRLAGDNEQFF
CDR3nt: TGTGCCAGCAGCCCCGGGAGACTAGCGGGGGACAATGAGCAGTTCTTC
j_gene: TRBJ2-1
v_gene: TRBV9
d_gene: TRBD2
abundance: NA

CDR3aa: CSSSRGAADTQYF
CDR3nt: TGCAGCTCATCCCGGGGCGCGGCGGATACGCAGTATTTT
j_gene: TRBJ2-3
v_gene: TRBV29-1
d_gene: NA
abundance: NA

CDR3aa: CASSAAGPHNEQFF
CDR3nt: TGTGCCAGCAGTGCAGCGGGGCCACACAATGAGCAGTTCTTC
j_gene: TRBJ2-1
v_gene: TRBV6-4
d_gene: TRBD2
abundance: NA

CDR3aa: CASSRQPRLADLNTGELFF
CDR3nt: TGTGCCAGCAGTCGACAGCCCCGACTAGCGGACCTAAACACCGGGGAGCTGTTTTTT
j_gene: TRBJ2-2
v_gene: TRBV6-6
d_gene: TRBD2
abundance: NA

CDR3aa: CASSPLSGVGNTEAFF
CDR3nt: TGTGCCAGCTCACCTCTTTCCGGCGTCGGGAACACTGAAGCTTTCTTT
j_gene: TRBJ1-1
v_gene: TRBV18
d_gene: NA
abundance: NA

CDR3aa: CASSGGTSGLNTGELFF
CDR3nt: TGTGCCAGCAGCGGCGGGACTAGCGGTTTGAACACCGGGGAGCTGTTTTTT
j_gene: TRBJ2-2
v_gene: TRBV9
d_gene: TRBD2
abundance: NA

CDR3aa: CASSVGTGEEQFF
CDR3nt: TGTGCCAGCAGTGTCGGGACAGGGGAAGAGCAGTTCTTC
j_gene: TRBJ2-1
v_gene: TRBV28
d_gene: TRBD1
abundance: NA

CDR3aa: CASNDRGRDEQYF
CDR3nt: TGTGCCAGCAATGACAGGGGAAGGGACGAGCAGTACTTC
j_gene: TRBJ2-7
v_gene: TRBV25-1
d_gene: TRBD1
abundance: NA

CDR3aa: CASSLKALGTQSNEQYF
CDR3nt: TGTGCCAGCAGCTTGAAAGCCCTGGGGACTCAATCGAACGAGCAGTACTTC
j_gene: TRBJ2-7
v_gene: TRBV5-5
d_gene: NA
abundance: NA

CDR3aa: CASRLTGGRRGTEAFF
CDR3nt: TGTGCCAGCAGACTCACAGGGGGCCGTCGGGGCACTGAAGCTTTCTTT
j_gene: TRBJ1-1
v_gene: TRBV25-1
d_gene: TRBD1
abundance: NA

CDR3aa: CASSLANTGQQETQYF
CDR3nt: TGTGCCAGCAGCTTAGCGAATACGGGACAGCAAGAGACCCAGTACTTC
j_gene: TRBJ2-5
v_gene: TRBV7-6
d_gene: TRBD1
abundance: NA

CDR3aa: CASSLGQTYGYTF
CDR3nt: TGTGCCAGCAGTTTAGGACAGACCTATGGCTACACCTTC
j_gene: TRBJ1-2
v_gene: TRBV12-3/TRBV12-4
d_gene: NA
abundance: NA

CDR3aa: CASSPTGGHGYTF
CDR3nt: TGCGCCAGCAGCCCTACAGGGGGCCATGGCTACACCTTC
j_gene: TRBJ1-2
v_gene: TRBV5-1
d_gene: TRBD1
abundance: NA

CDR3aa: CASSFSGQGNNEQFF
CDR3nt: TGTGCCAGCAGCTTCTCGGGACAGGGGAACAATGAGCAGTTCTTC
j_gene: TRBJ2-1
v_gene: TRBV11-2
d_gene: TRBD1
abundance: NA

CDR3aa: CASSSDRVGEQYF
CDR3nt: TGTGCCAGCAGCTCGGACAGGGTCGGTGAGCAGTACTTC
j_gene: TRBJ2-7
v_gene: TRBV7-6
d_gene: TRBD1
abundance: NA

CDR3aa: CASSLISSGYTF
CDR3nt: TGTGCCAGCAGCTTGATTTCGAGTGGCTACACCTTC
j_gene: TRBJ1-2
v_gene: TRBV5-6
d_gene: NA
abundance: once

CDR3aa: CASNSGQGINQPQHF
CDR3nt: TGTGCCAGCAATTCTGGACAGGGGATCAATCAGCCCCAGCATTTT
j_gene: TRBJ1-5
v_gene: TRBV27
d_gene: TRBD1
abundance: NA

CDR3aa: CASSPGPQNYGYTF
CDR3nt: TGTGCCAGCAGCCCCGGGCCGCAGAACTATGGCTACACCTTC
j_gene: TRBJ1-2
v_gene: TRBV7-2
d_gene: NA
abundance: NA

CDR3aa: CASSLNRVGSPLHF
CDR3nt: TGTGCCAGCAGCTTGAACAGGGTTGGTTCACCCCTCCACTTT
j_gene: TRBJ1-6
v_gene: TRBV7-8
d_gene: NA
abundance: NA

CDR3aa: CASSPLDGVTKETQYF
CDR3nt: TGTGCCAGTAGTCCGCTGGACGGAGTCACGAAAGAGACCCAGTACTTC
j_gene: TRBJ2-5
v_gene: TRBV19
d_gene: NA
abundance: NA

CDR3aa: CASSGGTQGQLFF
CDR3nt: TGCGCCAGCTCGGGCGGCACACAGGGGCAACTGTTTTTT
j_gene: TRBJ1-4
v_gene: TRBV5-1
d_gene: TRBD1
abundance: once

CDR3aa: CSVGTSGRIGEQFF
CDR3nt: TGCAGCGTTGGGACTAGCGGGAGAATAGGTGAGCAGTTCTTC
j_gene: TRBJ2-1
v_gene: TRBV29-1
d_gene: TRBD2
abundance: once

CDR3aa: CASRIPGHGYTF
CDR3nt: TGTGCCAGCAGAATCCCAGGGCATGGCTACACCTTC
j_gene: TRBJ1-2
v_gene: TRBV6-5
d_gene: NA
abundance: NA

CDR3aa: CATGTGGTQYF
CDR3nt: TGTGCCACCGGGACTGGGGGGACCCAGTACTTC
j_gene: TRBJ2-5
v_gene: TRBV24-1
d_gene: NA
abundance: NA

CDR3aa: CASRPGQGYSPLHF
CDR3nt: TGTGCCAGCAGGCCGGGACAGGGGTATTCACCCCTCCACTTT
j_gene: TRBJ1-6
v_gene: TRBV11-2
d_gene: TRBD1
abundance: NA

CDR3aa: CATSRDHPGTNEKLFF
CDR3nt: TGTGCCACCAGCAGAGATCACCCGGGAACTAATGAAAAACTGTTTTTT
j_gene: TRBJ1-4
v_gene: TRBV15
d_gene: NA
abundance: NA

CDR3aa: CASGLLGYNEQFF
CDR3nt: TGTGCTAGTGGTTTGCTGGGGTACAATGAGCAGTTCTTC
j_gene: TRBJ2-1
v_gene: TRBV12-5
d_gene: NA
abundance: once

CDR3aa: CASSRAGAYEQYF
CDR3nt: TGTGCCAGCAGTAGAGCGGGGGCCTACGAGCAGTACTTC
j_gene: TRBJ2-7
v_gene: TRBV6-5
d_gene: TRBD2
abundance: once

CDR3aa: CATMTRAERGTQYF
CDR3nt: TGTGCCACTATGACCCGGGCCGAGCGAGGGACCCAGTACTTC
j_gene: TRBJ2-5
v_gene: TRBV28
d_gene: NA
abundance: NA

CDR3aa: CASTHGRGEQYF
CDR3nt: TGTGCCAGCACCCATGGGCGGGGTGAGCAGTACTTC
j_gene: TRBJ2-7
v_gene: TRBV27
d_gene: NA
abundance: NA

CDR3aa: CASSLRGQNNEQFF
CDR3nt: TGTGCCAGCAGCCTGCGAGGACAGAACAATGAGCAGTTCTTC
j_gene: TRBJ2-1
v_gene: TRBV27
d_gene: NA
abundance: NA

CDR3aa: CASSPTTGLETQYF
CDR3nt: TGTGCCAGCAGCCCGACGACAGGTCTAGAGACCCAGTACTTC
j_gene: TRBJ2-5
v_gene: TRBV7-8
d_gene: NA
abundance: NA

CDR3aa: CASSPRTSATNEKLFF
CDR3nt: TGTGCCAGCAGCCCCCGGACGTCTGCAACTAATGAAAAACTGTTTTTT
j_gene: TRBJ1-4
v_gene: TRBV9
d_gene: NA
abundance: NA

CDR3aa: CASSTHQGSGYTF
CDR3nt: TGTGCCAGTAGTACCCATCAGGGGTCTGGCTACACCTTC
j_gene: TRBJ1-2
v_gene: TRBV19
d_gene: NA
abundance: once

CDR3aa: CASSQDRGVSPLHF
CDR3nt: TGTGCCAGCAGCCAAGACAGGGGGGTTTCACCCCTCCACTTT
j_gene: TRBJ1-6
v_gene: TRBV14
d_gene: TRBD1
abundance: NA

CDR3aa: CASSFYNEQFF
CDR3nt: TGTGCCAGCAGCTTTTACAATGAGCAGTTCTTC
j_gene: TRBJ2-1
v_gene: TRBV7-2
d_gene: NA
abundance: NA

CDR3aa: CASSQGRRSEETQYF
CDR3nt: TGCGCCAGCAGTCAAGGCCGGCGGTCAGAAGAGACCCAGTACTTC
j_gene: TRBJ2-5
v_gene: TRBV23-1
d_gene: NA
abundance: NA